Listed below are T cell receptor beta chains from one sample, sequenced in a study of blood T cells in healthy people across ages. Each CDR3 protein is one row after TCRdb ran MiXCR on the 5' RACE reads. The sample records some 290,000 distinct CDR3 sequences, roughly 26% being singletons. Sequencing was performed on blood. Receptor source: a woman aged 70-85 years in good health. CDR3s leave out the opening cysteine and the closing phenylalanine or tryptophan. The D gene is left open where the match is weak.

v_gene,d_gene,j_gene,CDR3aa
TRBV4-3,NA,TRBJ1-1,ASSQHHTGNTEAF
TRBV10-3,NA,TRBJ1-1,AISVKVLSPEAF
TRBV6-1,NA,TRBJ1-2,ASSEGSVREIYGYT
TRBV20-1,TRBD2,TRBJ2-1,SAESGLAGSYNEQF
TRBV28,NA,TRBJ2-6,ASTQTRGAGANVLT
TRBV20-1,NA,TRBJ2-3,SALYSITQY
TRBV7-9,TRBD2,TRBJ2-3,ASSRATSGVTDTQY
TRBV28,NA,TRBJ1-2,ASSSRRADYGYT
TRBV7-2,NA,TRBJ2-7,ASSSGHREQY
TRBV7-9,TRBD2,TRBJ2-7,ASSPTGLAGIYEQY
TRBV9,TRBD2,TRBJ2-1,ASSVELWAGGRGEQF
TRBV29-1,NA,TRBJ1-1,SVVSRGNTEAF
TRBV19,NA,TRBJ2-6,ASSIMGSSSGANVLT
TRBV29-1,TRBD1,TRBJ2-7,SATGTGLYEQY
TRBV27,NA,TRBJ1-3,ASRLSSGNTIY
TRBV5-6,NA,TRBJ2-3,ASSPWVAGGTDTQC
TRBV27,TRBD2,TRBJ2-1,ASTTGTSGYNEQF
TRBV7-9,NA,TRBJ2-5,AGSLARIGVEETQY
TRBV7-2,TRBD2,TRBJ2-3,ASSPILAGNTDTQY
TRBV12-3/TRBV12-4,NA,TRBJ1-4,ASAPQATNEKLF
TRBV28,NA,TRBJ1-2,ATGVGINYGYT
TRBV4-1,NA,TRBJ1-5,ASSQGRYQPQH
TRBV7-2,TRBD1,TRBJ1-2,ASSLEQGTGGYT
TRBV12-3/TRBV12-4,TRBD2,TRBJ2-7,ASSSGLAGGYEQY
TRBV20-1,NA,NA,SAYPAGSYNEQF
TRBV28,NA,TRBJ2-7,ANSGRKSPYEQY
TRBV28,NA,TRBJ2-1,ASSWVTRTQAEQF
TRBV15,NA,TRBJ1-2,ATSREQATYGYT
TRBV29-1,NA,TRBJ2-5,SVVGAKETQY
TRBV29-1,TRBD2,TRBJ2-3,SVGLASTDTQY